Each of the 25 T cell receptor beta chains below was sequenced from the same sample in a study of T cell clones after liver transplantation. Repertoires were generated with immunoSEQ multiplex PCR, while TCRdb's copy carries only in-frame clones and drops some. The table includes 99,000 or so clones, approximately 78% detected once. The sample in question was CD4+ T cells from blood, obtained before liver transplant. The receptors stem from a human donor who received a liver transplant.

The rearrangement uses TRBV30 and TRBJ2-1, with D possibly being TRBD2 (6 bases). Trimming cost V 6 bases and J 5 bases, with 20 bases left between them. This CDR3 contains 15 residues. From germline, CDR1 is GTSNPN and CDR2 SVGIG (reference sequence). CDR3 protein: CACRPAGTLNNEQFF. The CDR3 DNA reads TGTGCCTGCAGACCCGCCGGGACTTTAAACAATGAGCAGTTCTTC.

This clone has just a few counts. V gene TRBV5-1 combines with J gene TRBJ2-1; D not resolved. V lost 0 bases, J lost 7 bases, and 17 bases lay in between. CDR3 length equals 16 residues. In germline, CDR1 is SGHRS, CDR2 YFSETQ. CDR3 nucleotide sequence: TGCGCCAGCAGCTTGGGAGCCCTAGATAGGGCAAATGAGCAGTTCTTC. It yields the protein CASSLGALDRANEQFF.

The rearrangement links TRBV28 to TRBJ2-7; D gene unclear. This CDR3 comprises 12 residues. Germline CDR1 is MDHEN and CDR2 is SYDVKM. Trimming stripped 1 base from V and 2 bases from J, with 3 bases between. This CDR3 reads CASSLLAYEQYF. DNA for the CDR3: TGTGCCAGCAGTTTATTGGCCTACGAGCAGTACTTC.

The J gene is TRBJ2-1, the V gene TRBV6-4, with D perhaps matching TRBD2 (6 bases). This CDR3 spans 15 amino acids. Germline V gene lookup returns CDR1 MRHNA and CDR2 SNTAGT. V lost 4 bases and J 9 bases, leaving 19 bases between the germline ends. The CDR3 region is CASSVLSGERGEQFF. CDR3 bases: TGTGCCAGCAGTGTTCTGTCGGGGGAGAGGGGTGAGCAGTTCTTC.

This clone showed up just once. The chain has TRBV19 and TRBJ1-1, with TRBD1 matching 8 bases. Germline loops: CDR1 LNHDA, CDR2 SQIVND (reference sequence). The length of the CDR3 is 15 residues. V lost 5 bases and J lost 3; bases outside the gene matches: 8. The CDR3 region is CASSFRQGSYTEAFF. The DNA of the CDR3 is TGTGCCAGTAGTTTTCGACAGGGGAGCTACACTGAAGCTTTCTTT.

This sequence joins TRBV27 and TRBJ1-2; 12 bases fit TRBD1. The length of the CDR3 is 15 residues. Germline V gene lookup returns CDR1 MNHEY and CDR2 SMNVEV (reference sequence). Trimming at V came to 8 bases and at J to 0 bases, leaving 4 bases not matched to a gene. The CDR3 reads CASRDRGPSNYGYTF. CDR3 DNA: TGTGCCAGCCGGGACAGGGGGCCTTCTAACTATGGCTACACCTTC.

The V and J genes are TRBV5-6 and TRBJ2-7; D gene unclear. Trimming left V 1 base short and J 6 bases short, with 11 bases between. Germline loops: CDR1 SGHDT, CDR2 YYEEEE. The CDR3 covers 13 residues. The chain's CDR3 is CASSLSKNSEQYF. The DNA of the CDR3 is TGTGCCAGCAGCTTGAGTAAAAACTCCGAGCAGTACTTC.

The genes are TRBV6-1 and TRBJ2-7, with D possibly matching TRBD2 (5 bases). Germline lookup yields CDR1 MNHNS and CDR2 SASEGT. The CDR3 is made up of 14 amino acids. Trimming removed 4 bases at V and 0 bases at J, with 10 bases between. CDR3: CASSVAGTSYEQYF. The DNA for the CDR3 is TGTGCCAGCAGTGTGGCGGGCACCTCCTACGAGCAGTACTTC.

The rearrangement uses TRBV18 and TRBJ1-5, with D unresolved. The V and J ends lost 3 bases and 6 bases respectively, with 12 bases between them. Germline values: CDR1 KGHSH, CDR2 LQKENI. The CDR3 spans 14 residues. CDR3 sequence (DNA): TGTGCCAGCTCACCGGACGGACCGGTTCAGCCCCAGCATTTT. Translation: CASSPDGPVQPQHF.

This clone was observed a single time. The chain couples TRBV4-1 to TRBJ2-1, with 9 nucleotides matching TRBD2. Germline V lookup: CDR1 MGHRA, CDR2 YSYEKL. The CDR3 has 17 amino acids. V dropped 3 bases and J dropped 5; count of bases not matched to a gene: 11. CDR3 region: CASSHKRAGGKDNEQFF. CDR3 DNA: TGCGCCAGCAGCCATAAAAGGGCGGGAGGGAAAGACAATGAGCAGTTCTTC.

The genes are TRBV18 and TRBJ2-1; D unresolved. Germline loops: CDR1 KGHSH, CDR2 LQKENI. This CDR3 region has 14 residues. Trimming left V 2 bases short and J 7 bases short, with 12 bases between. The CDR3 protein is CASSPMFSQNEQFF. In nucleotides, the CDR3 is TGTGCCAGCTCACCAATGTTCAGCCAAAATGAGCAGTTCTTC.

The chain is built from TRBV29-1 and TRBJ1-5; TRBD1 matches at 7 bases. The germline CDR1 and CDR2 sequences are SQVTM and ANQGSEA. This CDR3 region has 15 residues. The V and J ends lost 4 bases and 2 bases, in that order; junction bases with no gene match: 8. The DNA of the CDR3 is TGCAGCGTTGCGGTGGAGGGGGCAGGCAATCAGCCCCAGCATTTT. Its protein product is CSVAVEGAGNQPQHF.

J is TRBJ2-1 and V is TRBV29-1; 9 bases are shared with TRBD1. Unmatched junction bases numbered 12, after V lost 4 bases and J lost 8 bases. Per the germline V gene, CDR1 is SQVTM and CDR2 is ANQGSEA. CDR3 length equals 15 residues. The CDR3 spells CSVVLLYRGHDEQFF. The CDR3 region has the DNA TGCAGCGTTGTCCTTTTATACAGGGGGCACGATGAGCAGTTCTTC.

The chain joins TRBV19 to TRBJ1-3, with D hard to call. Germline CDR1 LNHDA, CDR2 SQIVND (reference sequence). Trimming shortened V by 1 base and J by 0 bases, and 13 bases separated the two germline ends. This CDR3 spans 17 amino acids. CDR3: CASSIATGGFSGNTIYF. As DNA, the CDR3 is TGTGCCAGTAGTATAGCGACGGGTGGATTCTCTGGAAACACCATATATTTT. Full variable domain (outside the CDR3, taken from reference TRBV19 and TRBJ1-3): DGGITQSPKYLFRKEGQNVTLSCEQNLNHDAMYWYRQDPGQGLRLIYYSQIVNDFQKGDIAEGYSVSREKKESFPLTVTSAQKNPTAFYLCASSIATGGFSGNTIYFGEGSWLTVV.

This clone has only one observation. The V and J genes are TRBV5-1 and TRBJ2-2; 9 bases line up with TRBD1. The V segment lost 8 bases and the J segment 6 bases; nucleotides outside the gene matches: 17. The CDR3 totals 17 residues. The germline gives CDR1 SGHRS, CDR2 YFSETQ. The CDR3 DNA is TGCGCCAGAGCACCCCGTCGGGACAGGGTGTTTTCCGGGGAGCTGTTTTTT. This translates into CARAPRRDRVFSGELFF.

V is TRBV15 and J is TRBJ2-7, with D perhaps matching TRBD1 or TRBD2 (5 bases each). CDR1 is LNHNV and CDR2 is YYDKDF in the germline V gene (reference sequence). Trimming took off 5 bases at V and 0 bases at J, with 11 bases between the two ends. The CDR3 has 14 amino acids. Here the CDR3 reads CATSHGGSSYEQYF. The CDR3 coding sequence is TGTGCCACCAGCCATGGGGGAAGCTCCTACGAGCAGTACTTC. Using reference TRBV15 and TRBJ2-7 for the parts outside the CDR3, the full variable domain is DAMVIQNPRYQVTQFGKPVTLSCSQTLNHNVMYWYQQKSSQAPKLLFHYYDKDFNNEADTPDNFQSRRPNTSFCFLDIRSPGLGDTAMYLCATSHGGSSYEQYFGPGTRLTVT.

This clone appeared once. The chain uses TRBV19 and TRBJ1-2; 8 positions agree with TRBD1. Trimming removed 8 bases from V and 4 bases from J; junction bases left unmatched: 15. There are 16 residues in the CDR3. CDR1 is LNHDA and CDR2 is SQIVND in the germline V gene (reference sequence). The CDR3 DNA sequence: TGTGCCAGTCGGAGGACAGGGTCGAAGATCGGCTATGGCTACACCTTC. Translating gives CASRRTGSKIGYGYTF.

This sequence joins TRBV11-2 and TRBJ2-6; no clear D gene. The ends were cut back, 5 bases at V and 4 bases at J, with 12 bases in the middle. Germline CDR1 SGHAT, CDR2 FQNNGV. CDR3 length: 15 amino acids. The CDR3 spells CASSADGSGANVLTF. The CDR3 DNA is TGTGCCAGCAGCGCAGATGGCTCCGGGGCCAACGTCCTGACTTTC.

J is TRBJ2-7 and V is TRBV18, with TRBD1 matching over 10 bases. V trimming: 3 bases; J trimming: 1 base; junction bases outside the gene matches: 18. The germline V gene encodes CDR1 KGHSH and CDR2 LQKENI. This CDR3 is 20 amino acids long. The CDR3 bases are TGTGCCAGCTCACCCGCCCGACAGGGGGCACCACTCGGAGCGTCCTACGAGCAGTACTTC. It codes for CASSPARQGAPLGASYEQYF.

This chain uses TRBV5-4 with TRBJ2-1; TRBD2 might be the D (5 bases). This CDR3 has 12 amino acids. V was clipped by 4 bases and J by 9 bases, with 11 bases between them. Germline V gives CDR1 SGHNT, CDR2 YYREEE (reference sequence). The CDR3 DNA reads TGTGCCAGCAGCCGCCAAGGGAGTGAGCAGTTCTTC. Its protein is CASSRQGSEQFF. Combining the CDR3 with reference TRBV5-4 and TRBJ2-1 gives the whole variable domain ETGVTQSPTHLIKTRGQQVTLRCSSQSGHNTVSWYQQALGQGPQFIFQYYREEENGRGNFPPRFSGLQFPNYSSELNVNALELDDSALYLCASSRQGSEQFFGPGTRLTVL.

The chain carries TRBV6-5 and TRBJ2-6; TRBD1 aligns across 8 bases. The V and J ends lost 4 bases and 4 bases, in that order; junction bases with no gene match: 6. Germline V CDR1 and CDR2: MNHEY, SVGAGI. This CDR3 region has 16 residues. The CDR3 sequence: CASSLPGGGGANVLTF. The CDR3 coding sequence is TGTGCCAGCAGTTTGCCAGGGGGCGGAGGGGCCAACGTCCTGACTTTC.

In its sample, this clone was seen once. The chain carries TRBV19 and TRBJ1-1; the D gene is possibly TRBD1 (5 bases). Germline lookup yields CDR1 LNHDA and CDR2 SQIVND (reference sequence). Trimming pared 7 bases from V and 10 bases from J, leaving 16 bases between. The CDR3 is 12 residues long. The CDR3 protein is CASNDGREGAFF. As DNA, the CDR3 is TGTGCCAGTAATGATGGCAGGGAGGGAGCTTTCTTT.

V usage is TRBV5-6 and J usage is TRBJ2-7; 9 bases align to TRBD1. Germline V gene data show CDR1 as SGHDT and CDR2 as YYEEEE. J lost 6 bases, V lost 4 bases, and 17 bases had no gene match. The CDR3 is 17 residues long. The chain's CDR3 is CASSPQLWDREKSEQYF. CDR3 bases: TGTGCCAGCAGCCCTCAACTGTGGGACAGGGAAAAGAGCGAGCAGTACTTC.

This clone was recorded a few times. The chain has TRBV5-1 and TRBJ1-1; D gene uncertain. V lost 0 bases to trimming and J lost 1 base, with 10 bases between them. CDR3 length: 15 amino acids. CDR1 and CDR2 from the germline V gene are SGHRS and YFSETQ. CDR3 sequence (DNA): TGCGCCAGCAGCTTGGAAAGGATAGAGAACACTGAAGCTTTCTTT. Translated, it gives CASSLERIENTEAFF.

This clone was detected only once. The CDR3 nucleotides are TGTGCCAGCAGCTTGGGGCTCCACACAGATACGCAGTATTTT. This gives the protein CASSLGLHTDTQYF. J is TRBJ2-3 and V is TRBV5-4, with D unresolved. V was trimmed by 0 bases and J by 2 bases, leaving 7 bases between them. In germline, CDR1 is SGHNT, CDR2 YYREEE (reference sequence). The CDR3 covers 14 residues.